This entry lists 5 T cell receptor beta chains sequenced from one sample in a study of cytomegalovirus exposure and HLA in healthy donors. The study ran its PCR with 60 Vbeta and 13 Jbeta primers. Clones were sequenced by immunoSEQ multiplex PCR, and TCRdb holds only the in-frame ones, with some missing. The listing records some 84,000 clones. Specimen: PBMCs. The receptor set was obtained from a man aged 45-65 years in good health and CMV-seronegative.

The chain employs TRBV1 and TRBJ1-4; TRBD1 is the table's D call, not checked against the DNA. TRBV1 is noted as a pseudogene. The CDR3 spans 15 residues. CDR3 amino acids: CTSSQVHDSWEKLFF. The CDR3 DNA is TGCACCAGCAGCCAAGTTCACGACAGTTGGGAAAAACTGTTTTTT.

V gene TRBV7-9 combines with J gene TRBJ1-4, with TRBD1 identical over 8 bases. CDR3 length: 14 residues. The germline CDR1 and CDR2 sequences are SEHNR and FQNEAQ (reference sequence). Trimming cost V 6 bases and J 6 bases; bases outside gene matches: 6. CDR3 nucleotides: TGTGCCAGCAGTTTGACAGGGGTCGATGAAAAACTGTTTTTT. Protein sequence: CASSLTGVDEKLFF.

The CDR3 nucleotides are TGTGCCAGCAGTCTTGGGGGCATAGTGAACTATGGCTACACCTTC. Its protein is CASSLGGIVNYGYTF. The V gene is TRBV27, the J gene TRBJ1-2; TRBD1 is a possible D gene (6 bases). Germline CDR1 is MNHEY and CDR2 is SMNVEV (reference sequence). V was cut by 5 bases and J by 2 bases, with 15 bases left in between. This CDR3 is built from 15 residues.

The chain links TRBV6-5 to TRBJ2-3; the match to TRBD2 covers 7 bases. Germline CDR1 reads MNHEY; CDR2 reads SVGAGI. CDR3 length: 16 amino acids. V dropped 0 bases and J dropped 6; count of bases not matched to a gene: 9. Here the CDR3 reads CASSYSGLAVGDTQYF. CDR3 nucleotide sequence: TGTGCCAGCAGTTACTCTGGGCTAGCGGTGGGGGATACGCAGTATTTT.

This rearrangement joins TRBV4-2 to TRBJ1-1; D possibly corresponds to TRBD1 (5 bases). CDR3 length: 15 residues. Germline-derived CDR1 and CDR2 are LGHNA and YNFKEQ. V lost 1 base and J lost 3, with 12 bases in between. The CDR3: CASSQVSGGDTEAFF. CDR3 DNA: TGTGCCAGCAGCCAAGTCTCTGGGGGGGACACTGAAGCTTTCTTT.